These T cell receptor beta chains were read from a single sample in a study of blood T cell repertoires in COVID-19. TCRdb's table, derived via immunoSEQ multiplex PCR, lists solely in-frame clones and lacks some. The sample lists around 310,000 clones; 85% to 90% were seen once. The sequencing sample was made of peripheral blood. All receptors derive from a woman aged 40 to 49 with COVID-19, enrolled during active disease. Each CDR3 is given with its conserved first and last residue. Fields, in order: clone size, J gene, V gene, D gene, CDR3 DNA, CDR3 protein. D genes are given only for firm matches. Clone size is given for some rows only: seen once, a few or many times, or a class if the clone is expanded.

-,TRBJ2-7,TRBV7-2,TRBD2,TGTGCCAGCAGCTTAGCGCTAGGGACTACTAGCTACGAGCAGTACTTC,CASSLALGTTSYEQYF
-,TRBJ2-7,TRBV27,-,TGTGCCAGCAACGGCAGCCCCCGTGGGGGGGAGCAGTACTTC,CASNGSPRGGEQYF
-,TRBJ2-7,TRBV20-1,-,TGCAGTGAGACCGGGATCGAGCAGTACTTC,CSETGIEQYF
-,TRBJ1-2,TRBV4-3,-,TGCGCCAGCAGCCAAGATCGACAACACAGGGGCTACACCTTC,CASSQDRQHRGYTF
-,TRBJ1-5,TRBV18,TRBD1,TGTGCCAGCTCCCCTACAGGGGGTGGGAATCAGCCCCAGCATTTT,CASSPTGGGNQPQHF
-,TRBJ2-3,TRBV7-9,-,TGTGCCAGCAGCCCGTTACGGGGTAAAAGCACAGATACGCAGTATTTT,CASSPLRGKSTDTQYF
-,TRBJ2-7,TRBV3-1/TRBV3-2,TRBD2,TGTGCCAGCAGCCAAGACCTAAGACTAGCGGGGGATCGCGAGCAGTACTTC,CASSQDLRLAGDREQYF
-,TRBJ2-2,TRBV25-1,TRBD1,TGTGCCAGCAGTATTACAGGGGGCACTCACACCGGGGAGCTGTTTTTT,CASSITGGTHTGELFF
-,TRBJ1-3,TRBV7-2,TRBD1,TGTGCCAGCAGCTTAGTAACAGGGGCTGGAAACACCATATATTTT,CASSLVTGAGNTIYF
-,TRBJ2-1,TRBV25-1,-,TGTGCCACTTTCGGGACTCGAGAGTTCTTC,CATFGTREFF
-,TRBJ2-2,TRBV9,-,TGTGCCAGCAGCGGGCTTAGCAGTTACACCGGGGAGCTGTTTTTT,CASSGLSSYTGELFF
few,TRBJ1-1,TRBV7-7,-,TGTGCTAGCAGCTTCGGGGTAGGAACTGAAGCTTTCTTT,CASSFGVGTEAFF
-,TRBJ2-2,TRBV28,TRBD1,TGTGCCAGCAGTTTCTATGGGACAGGGCCCCCTAAATGGAACACCGGGGAGCTGTTTTTT,CASSFYGTGPPKWNTGELFF
-,TRBJ1-2,TRBV3-1/TRBV3-2,-,TGTGCCAGCAGCCGGGCTCGGGGGTCTTCTGGCTACACCTTC,CASSRARGSSGYTF
-,TRBJ1-2,TRBV27,-,TGTGCCAGCAGTTTAGCGCAGACTGGTCTCTATGGCTACACCTTC,CASSLAQTGLYGYTF
-,TRBJ1-1,TRBV5-1,TRBD1,TGCGCCAGCGGGACAGGCTTAATGAACACTGAAGCTTTCTTT,CASGTGLMNTEAFF
-,TRBJ1-3,TRBV19,-,TGTGCCAGTAGTATCTGGGGCCCTGGAAACACCATATATTTT,CASSIWGPGNTIYF
-,TRBJ1-1,TRBV9,-,TGTGCCAGCAGCGTAGTCCGGGGGAACACTGAAGCTTTCTTT,CASSVVRGNTEAFF
-,TRBJ2-7,TRBV28,-,TGTGCCAGCACTCAAGGCGGCAGATGGTACGAGCAGTACTTC,CASTQGGRWYEQYF
-,TRBJ2-7,TRBV4-2,TRBD1,TGTGCCAGCAGCCAAGCACCGGGACAGAAAGGCGAGCAGTACTTC,CASSQAPGQKGEQYF
once,TRBJ2-2,TRBV7-3,-,TGTGCCAGCAGCTTAATTGCTGGGGGCATAAACATCGGGGAGCTGTTTTTT,CASSLIAGGINIGELFF
-,TRBJ1-6,TRBV10-3,TRBD1,TGTGCCATCAGTGGAGAACAGGGGAGCAATTCACCCCTCCACTTT,CAISGEQGSNSPLHF
-,TRBJ2-2,TRBV6-5,TRBD1,TGTGCCAGCAGTACGGGACAGCGTATCGTCGGGGAGCTGTTTTTT,CASSTGQRIVGELFF
-,TRBJ2-1,TRBV18,TRBD1,TGTGCCAGCTTCCTGGTCCGGGACAGGGGGTCAGCACCTAGGAATGAGCAGTTCTTC,CASFLVRDRGSAPRNEQFF
-,TRBJ1-6,TRBV5-1,TRBD1,TGCGCCAGCAGCTCGGACAGGGCGAACTATAATTCACCCCTCCACTTT,CASSSDRANYNSPLHF
-,TRBJ1-3,TRBV2,TRBD1,TGTGCCAGCAGGCTGCGAAGACAGGGGGCCTCTGGAAACACCATATATTTT,CASRLRRQGASGNTIYF
-,TRBJ2-1,TRBV7-9,TRBD2,TGTGCCAGCAGCTTAGCAGCCGGGGGGGTAAATGAGCAGTTCTTC,CASSLAAGGVNEQFF
-,TRBJ1-4,TRBV3-1/TRBV3-2,-,TGTGCCAGCAGCCCCTCTTTACACCGAGGGGAAAAACTGTTTTTT,CASSPSLHRGEKLFF
-,TRBJ1-3,TRBV28,TRBD1,TGTGCCAGCAGTTTAACAGGGGCGGGAAACACCATATATTTT,CASSLTGAGNTIYF
-,TRBJ2-5,TRBV7-2,TRBD2,TGTGCCAGCAGCTTAGTCTGGCGGGGGGACCAAGAGACCCAGTACTTC,CASSLVWRGDQETQYF
-,TRBJ1-6,TRBV28,TRBD1,TGTGCCAGCTCAGTGGGGTCGACAGGGTTCAATTCACCCCTCCACTTT,CASSVGSTGFNSPLHF
-,TRBJ1-2,TRBV6-1,-,TGTGCCAGCAGTGAGCCCCGGGATGGGGATGGCTACACCTTC,CASSEPRDGDGYTF
-,TRBJ2-3,TRBV7-2,TRBD2,TGTGCCAGCAGCTTACCCGAGGGACTAGCGAACACAGATACGCAGTATTTT,CASSLPEGLANTDTQYF
-,TRBJ1-1,TRBV14,-,TGTGCCAGCAGCCGGGGGCCTGAAGCTTTCTTT,CASSRGPEAFF
-,TRBJ1-2,TRBV3-1/TRBV3-2,TRBD1,TGTGCCAGCAGCCAACTACCCGGGACAGGGATAGGCTACACCTTC,CASSQLPGTGIGYTF
-,TRBJ2-5,TRBV7-3,-,TGTGCCAGTTCTCCGGGACACGGACAAGAGACCCAGTACTTC,CASSPGHGQETQYF